The present entry profiles one T cell receptor beta chain with its context. The antigen is undetermined. These data belong to a study of cytomegalovirus exposure and HLA in healthy donors. The PCR employed 60 Vbeta primers together with 13 Jbeta primers. TCRdb's table, derived via immunoSEQ multiplex PCR, lists solely in-frame clones and lacks some. There are some 93,000 clones in the sample; around four fifths occur only once, and 3.3% lies in the top ten. With 0 bases removed from V and 2 bases from J, the gap between germline ends came to 7 bases. Per the germline V gene, CDR1 is SGHRS and CDR2 is YFSETQ. This CDR3 has 14 residues. Study results and limitations: Researchers left out some V segments, among them TRBV6-2 and TRBV6-3, as indistinguishable. An observed cluster of highly shared sequence variants was recorded as a likely sequencing artifact. Most TCR sequences proved rare, with some public TCRs found in many donors.

This receptor was obtained from a woman in her 40s in good health and CMV-seronegative. The sequenced material came from PBMCs. The V call is TRBV5-1, the J call TRBJ2-3; D is uncertain. CDR3: CASSLDQNTDTQYF. CDR3 bases: TGCGCCAGCAGCTTGGATCAGAACACAGATACGCAGTATTTT. Using reference TRBV5-1 and TRBJ2-3 for the parts outside the CDR3, the full variable domain is KAGVTQTPRYLIKTRGQQVTLSCSPISGHRSVSWYQQTPGQGLQFLFEYFSETQRNKGNFPGRFSGRQFSNSRSEMNVSTLELGDSALYLCASSLDQNTDTQYFGPGTRLTVL.